This note documents a single T cell receptor (beta chain) sequence. Its specificity is not known. Libraries were prepared by immunoSEQ multiplex PCR; TCRdb keeps only in-frame clonotypes and omits some of them. This table holds approximately 11,000 clones, 65% to 80% found once. The data derive from a study of T cell repertoires in ileal Crohn's disease. Study summary: Every patient was operated on for stricturing (approximately 60%) or penetrating (approximately 39%) complications. Thiopurines (11) or anti-TNF agents (approximately 19) were given postoperatively to about half.

Study-wide findings and caveats: Compared with non-smokers, active smokers at surgery showed more clonal expansions.

This CDR3 is built from 16 residues. V lost 6 bases and J lost 1, with 15 bases in between. CDR1 is SGHVS, CDR2 FQNEAQ, per germline. This clonotype originated in an adult with Crohn's disease. This sequence joins TRBV7-8 and TRBJ1-4; D not resolved. Input material: ileal tissue. CDR3: CASRSGGGLTNEKLFF. CDR3 coding DNA: TGTGCCAGCAGGTCCGGTGGCGGGCTAACTAATGAAAAACTGTTTTTT.